Listed below are T cell receptor beta chains from one sample, sequenced in a study of T cells after yellow fever vaccination. TCRdb reprocessed the 5' RACE reads via MiXCR and lists one record per CDR3 protein. The table shows 510,000 or so distinct CDR3 sequences, with 15% to 20% occurring only once. This sample comprised PBMCs, obtained 15 days after the yellow fever booster vaccination. All receptors come from a young man who received the YFV17D yellow fever vaccine. The CDR3 runs from the conserved cysteine through the conserved F or W. Each record gives: clone size, D gene, J gene, V gene, CDR3 DNA, CDR3 protein. The D gene is left open where the match is weak. Clone size, where shown, is once, few, many, or a class for clones that have expanded.

few	NA	TRBJ2-1	TRBV12-3/TRBV12-4	TGTGCCAGCACCCACGGCAGGGGAGAGTACAATGAGCAGTTCTTC	CASTHGRGEYNEQFF
few	NA	TRBJ2-3	TRBV2	TGTGCCAGCAGTGAAGACCGGGAAGGTACAGATACGCAGTATTTT	CASSEDREGTDTQYF
few	TRBD1	TRBJ1-5	TRBV28	TGTGCCAGCAAGGGACAGGATCAGCCCCAGCATTTT	CASKGQDQPQHF
NA	NA	TRBJ2-3	TRBV7-2	TGTGCCAGCACCTCCCGGGGCACAGATACGCAGTATTTT	CASTSRGTDTQYF
few	TRBD2	TRBJ2-1	TRBV6-5	TGTGCCAGCAGTTATGCGACTAGCGGGAGGGCCCGGGAGCAGTTCTTC	CASSYATSGRAREQFF
NA	NA	TRBJ2-3	TRBV20-1	TGCAGTGCTTGGGCGGGCACAGATACGCAGTATTTT	CSAWAGTDTQYF
few	TRBD2	TRBJ2-7	TRBV20-1	TGCAGTGCTAGAGATCGGAATAGCGGGAGTCTCTACGAGCAGTACTTC	CSARDRNSGSLYEQYF
few	NA	TRBJ2-1	TRBV20-1	TGCAGTGCTAGAGATGGGAGGAAAAATGAGCAGTTCTTC	CSARDGRKNEQFF
few	NA	TRBJ2-3	TRBV20-1	TGCAGTGCTAGAGTGGGGGCTAGCGTCACACGGCGGGCAGATACGCAGTATTTT	CSARVGASVTRRADTQYF
NA	TRBD2	TRBJ2-3	TRBV11-3	TGTGCCAGCAGCTTAGGTTCGGCGGGAGTCCACGCAGATACGCAGTATTTT	CASSLGSAGVHADTQYF
few	NA	TRBJ2-3	TRBV24-1	TGTGCCACCAGTGATTTCCGCGGGAGCACAGATACGCAGTATTTT	CATSDFRGSTDTQYF
NA	TRBD1	TRBJ2-7	TRBV12-3/TRBV12-4	TGTGCCAGCAGTCCGACCGGGACAGGGAACGAGCAGTACTTC	CASSPTGTGNEQYF
many	TRBD2	TRBJ2-7	TRBV6-1	TGTGCCAGCAATGCGGGAGGGCTCGCCGAGCAGTACTTC	CASNAGGLAEQYF
many	NA	TRBJ1-1	TRBV20-1	TGCAGTGCTAGGGTGACCCAGAGGGGCACTGAAGCTTTCTTT	CSARVTQRGTEAFF
NA	NA	TRBJ1-5	TRBV5-1	TGCGCCAGCAGCAGGGAGGGGAATCAGCCCCAGCATTTT	CASSREGNQPQHF
NA	TRBD2	TRBJ2-1	TRBV12-3/TRBV12-4	TGTGCCAGCAGTAAGCGGGAGGGCAACAATGAGCAGTTCTTC	CASSKREGNNEQFF
once	TRBD2	TRBJ2-7	TRBV27	TGTGCCAGCAACCCGGGACTAGCGGGAGGGGGCACCTACGAGCAGTACTTC	CASNPGLAGGGTYEQYF
NA	NA	TRBJ2-2	TRBV12-3/TRBV12-4	TGTGCCAGCAGTTTAGGGACAAACGGGGAGCTGTTTTTT	CASSLGTNGELFF
few	TRBD1	TRBJ1-2	TRBV6-1	TGTGCCAGCAGCCGCGGCGGACAGGGGGGGAACTATGGCTACACCTTC	CASSRGGQGGNYGYTF
NA	NA	TRBJ2-1	TRBV6-2/TRBV6-3	TGTGCCAGCCTTAATCGGGGGGCCGGACAGCGCTCCTACAATGAGCAGTTCTTC	CASLNRGAGQRSYNEQFF
few	TRBD2	TRBJ2-1	TRBV20-1	TGCAGTGCTTTATTAGCGGGAGGGCCCTCCTACAATGAGCAGTTCTTC	CSALLAGGPSYNEQFF
few	NA	TRBJ2-7	TRBV5-1	TGCGCCAGCAGCCCGAGGGCAGTTTCCTACGAGCAGTACTTC	CASSPRAVSYEQYF
few	TRBD1	TRBJ2-3	TRBV5-4	TGTGCCAGCAGCTACAGGACAGGGGTCACAGATACGCAGTATTTT	CASSYRTGVTDTQYF
NA	TRBD1	TRBJ2-1	TRBV20-1	TGCAGTGCAACGAGCCAGGGGGCGCTTAGTGAGCAGTTCTTC	CSATSQGALSEQFF
NA	NA	TRBJ2-3	TRBV4-3	TGCGCCAGCAGCCAAGTCGGCCTTGCGCAGTATTTT	CASSQVGLAQYF
NA	NA	TRBJ2-7	TRBV20-1	TGCAGTGCTAGATGGGCTAGATACGAGCAGTACTTC	CSARWARYEQYF
few	NA	TRBJ1-1	TRBV10-3	TGTGCCATCAGTGAAAGCCTGGGAAGTGAAGCTTTCTTT	CAISESLGSEAFF
NA	NA	TRBJ2-7	TRBV5-1	TGCGCCAGCAGGGCTTGGCCATCAGAGGGCAAAACCTACGAGCAGTACTTC	CASRAWPSEGKTYEQYF
few	TRBD1	TRBJ1-2	TRBV29-1	TGCAGCGTTGTCTGGGACAGGGAGGTCTATGGCTACACCTTC	CSVVWDREVYGYTF
NA	NA	TRBJ2-3	TRBV6-5	TGTGCCAGCAGTTACTTGGCGCCTGAAGATACGCAGTATTTT	CASSYLAPEDTQYF
NA	NA	TRBJ2-2	TRBV7-2	TGTGCCAGCAGCCAGCAGGGTGGTGCCGGGGAGCTGTTTTTT	CASSQQGGAGELFF
few	NA	TRBJ2-7	TRBV9	TGTGCCAGCAGCGTAGGAGGTAGGACCGAGCAGTACTTC	CASSVGGRTEQYF
few	TRBD1	TRBJ2-4	TRBV7-2	TGTGCCAGCAGCTTACGCCGCGACAGGGGGGGCAAAAACATTCAGTACTTC	CASSLRRDRGGKNIQYF
few	TRBD2	TRBJ2-5	TRBV29-1	TGCAGCGTTCACAAGGGGAGGGCCGGTGAGACCCAGTACTTC	CSVHKGRAGETQYF
NA	TRBD2	TRBJ2-4	TRBV20-1	TGCAGTGCTAGTCTAGCGGCGATGGACAAAAACATTCAGTACTTC	CSASLAAMDKNIQYF
few	TRBD1	TRBJ1-5	TRBV28	TGTGCCAGCAGATCCCACAGGGGGAGAAATCAGCCCCAGCATTTT	CASRSHRGRNQPQHF
NA	NA	TRBJ2-5	TRBV7-2	TGTGCCAGCAGCCCGCCGTTACAGACCCAGTACTTC	CASSPPLQTQYF
NA	TRBD2	TRBJ2-2	TRBV25-1	TGTGCCAGCAGTGAAGCGACTAGCGGACACACCGGGGAGCTGTTTTTT	CASSEATSGHTGELFF
few	TRBD1	TRBJ2-1	TRBV20-1	TGCAGTGCTAAGGCAACCGGGACAGTGAACAATGAGCAGTTCTTC	CSAKATGTVNNEQFF
few	NA	TRBJ2-2	TRBV6-1	TGTGCCAGCAGAAAGAGGGGGGACAGAACGAACACCGGGGAGCTGTTTTTT	CASRKRGDRTNTGELFF
few	NA	TRBJ2-1	TRBV9	TGTGCCAGCAGCGCCGGGACTCCCGATGAGCAGTTCTTC	CASSAGTPDEQFF
NA	TRBD1	TRBJ1-1	TRBV9	TGTGCCAGCAGCGGAAACAGGGGGGGCACTGAAGCTTTCTTT	CASSGNRGGTEAFF
few	TRBD2	TRBJ2-5	TRBV7-8	TGTGCCAGCAGCTACGGACTAGCGCAAGAGACCCAGTACTTC	CASSYGLAQETQYF
few	TRBD1	TRBJ2-2	TRBV18	TGTGCCAGCTCACCGGACAGGACTGCGAACACCGGGGAGCTGTTTTTT	CASSPDRTANTGELFF
NA	NA	TRBJ2-5	TRBV7-2	TGTGCCAGCACAATGGCGGAGAGAGAGACCCAGTACTTC	CASTMAERETQYF
NA	NA	TRBJ1-5	TRBV12-3/TRBV12-4	TGTGCCAGCAGCCCAAGGGGGGGAAGAGTTTCTCAGCCCCAGCATTTT	CASSPRGGRVSQPQHF
NA	NA	TRBJ1-2	TRBV20-1	TGCAGTGCTAAGGTGGACGGCCGGTATGGCTACACCTTC	CSAKVDGRYGYTF
few	NA	TRBJ2-3	TRBV7-2	TGTGCCAGCAGCTTAGCCCACGGGCCCGACGGGGTTACGCAGTATTTT	CASSLAHGPDGVTQYF
many	NA	TRBJ2-7	TRBV7-2	TGTGCCAGCAGGAGCGGGTCGCTCTCCTACGAGCAGTACTTC	CASRSGSLSYEQYF
NA	TRBD2	TRBJ2-1	TRBV6-1	TGTGCCAGCAGTCCCGGGACCGCATGGTTAGCGGGAGGGTTCAATGAGCAGTTCTTC	CASSPGTAWLAGGFNEQFF
few	TRBD1	TRBJ2-5	TRBV7-2	TGTGCCAGCAGCTTTGGGGACAGGAAAGAGACCCAGTACTTC	CASSFGDRKETQYF
NA	NA	TRBJ2-7	TRBV5-1	TGCGCCAGCAGCTTGGCCGCAGCGGCCTACGAGCAGTACTTC	CASSLAAAAYEQYF
NA	TRBD2	TRBJ2-7	TRBV3-1	TGTGCCAGCAGCCACGGGACTAGCGGGACGGAGCAGTACTTC	CASSHGTSGTEQYF
NA	TRBD2	TRBJ2-1	TRBV6-1	TGTGCCAGCAGTGAACTAGCGGGAGGGTACAATGAGCAGTTCTTC	CASSELAGGYNEQFF
NA	TRBD2	TRBJ2-7	TRBV20-1	TGCAGTGCTAGAGATCGACAGGACAGCGGGAGTCACTTCTACGAGCAGTACTTC	CSARDRQDSGSHFYEQYF
once	TRBD2	TRBJ2-5	TRBV20-1	TGCAGGGCGGTAGCGGGAGGGGCGAAGGAGACCCAGTACTTC	CRAVAGGAKETQYF
NA	NA	TRBJ1-2	TRBV20-1	TGCAGTGCTAGCTTGGGGACAAAGGCCCTAGGCTACACCTTC	CSASLGTKALGYTF
few	NA	TRBJ2-1	TRBV11-2	TGTGCCAGCAGCTTGGTGGGGTCTGATGGGCAGTTCTTC	CASSLVGSDGQFF